This T cell receptor beta chain came from a study of graft-versus-host responses after intestinal transplantation. Study background: Recipients had multivisceral, liver-intestinal, or isolated intestinal transplants. Anti-thymocyte globulin induction was given to all recipients, followed by tacrolimus and steroids for 2 to 3 years.

This CDR3 is 15 amino acids long. CDR1 and CDR2 (germline): SNHLY, FYNNEI. V gave up 7 bases and J gave up 6 bases, with 20 bases separating them. This clone was counted a single time. What it binds is unknown. General study findings and limits: The authors found GvH clones in recipient marrow, some appearing first in ileum or blood.

Clones were read by immunoSEQ multiplex PCR, and TCRdb kept only the in-frame ones, dropping some. This repertoire shows 75,000 to 100,000 clones, roughly four fifths found once; its top ten account for 17%. This receptor was taken from a human donor who received an intestinal transplant. The chain carries TRBV2 and TRBJ2-3, with D perhaps matching TRBD1 or TRBD2 (5 bases each). This material consisted of unstimulated CD8+ T cells sorted from spleen or lymph node cells, taken before intestinal transplant. The CDR3 DNA reads as TGTGCCAGCACTCCCGGGACGGTTACGGGGGATACGCAGTATTTT. Translating gives CASTPGTVTGDTQYF.